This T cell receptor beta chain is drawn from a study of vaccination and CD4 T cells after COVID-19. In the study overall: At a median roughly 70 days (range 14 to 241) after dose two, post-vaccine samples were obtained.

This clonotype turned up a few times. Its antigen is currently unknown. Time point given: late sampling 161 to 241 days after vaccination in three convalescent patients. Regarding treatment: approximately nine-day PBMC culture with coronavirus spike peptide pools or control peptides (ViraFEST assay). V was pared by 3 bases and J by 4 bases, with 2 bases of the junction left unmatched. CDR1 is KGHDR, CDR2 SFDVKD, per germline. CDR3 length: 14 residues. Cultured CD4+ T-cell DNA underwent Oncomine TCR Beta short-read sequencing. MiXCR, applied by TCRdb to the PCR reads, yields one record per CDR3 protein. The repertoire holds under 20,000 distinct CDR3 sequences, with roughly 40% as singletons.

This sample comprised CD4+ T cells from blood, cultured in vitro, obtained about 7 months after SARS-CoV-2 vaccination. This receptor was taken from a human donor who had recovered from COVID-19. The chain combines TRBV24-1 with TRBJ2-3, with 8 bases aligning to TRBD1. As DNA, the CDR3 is TGTGCCACCAGTGATGGACAGGGTTCAGATACGCAGTATTTT. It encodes CATSDGQGSDTQYF.